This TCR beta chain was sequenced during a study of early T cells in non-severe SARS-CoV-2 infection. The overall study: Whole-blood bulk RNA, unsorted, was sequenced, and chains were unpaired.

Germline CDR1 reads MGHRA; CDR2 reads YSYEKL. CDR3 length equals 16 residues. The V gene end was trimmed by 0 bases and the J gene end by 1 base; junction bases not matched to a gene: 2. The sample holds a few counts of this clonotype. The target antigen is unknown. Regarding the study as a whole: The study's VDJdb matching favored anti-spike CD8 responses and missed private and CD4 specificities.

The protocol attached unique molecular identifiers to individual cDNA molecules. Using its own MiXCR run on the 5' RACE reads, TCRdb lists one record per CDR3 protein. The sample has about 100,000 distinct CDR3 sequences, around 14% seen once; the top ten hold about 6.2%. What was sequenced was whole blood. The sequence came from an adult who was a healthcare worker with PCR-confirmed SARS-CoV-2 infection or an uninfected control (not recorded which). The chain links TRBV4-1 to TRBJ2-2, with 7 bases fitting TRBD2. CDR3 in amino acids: CASSQEGRGNTGELFF. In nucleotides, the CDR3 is TGCGCCAGCAGCCAAGAGGGGAGGGGGAACACCGGGGAGCTGTTTTTT.